This T cell receptor (beta chain) came from a study of OX40 agonist ivuxolimab in advanced cancers. Clones were read by immunoSEQ multiplex PCR, and TCRdb kept only the in-frame ones, dropping some. The table includes 50,000 or so clones, around 74% detected once. This clone was counted once. Between the trimmed V and J ends, which lost 3 bases and 11 bases, there was a span of 8 bases. This CDR3 has 11 amino acids. CDR1 LGHNT and CDR2 FRNRAP come from the germline V gene. The sample here was CD4+ or CD8+ T cells sorted from blood, taken in a trial of the OX40 agonist ivuxolimab. The gene calls are TRBV12-5 and TRBJ2-1, with a tentative D call TRBD1 (6 bases). The receptor comes from an adult with an advanced solid tumor such as melanoma, head and neck, liver or kidney cancer. CDR3 nucleotide sequence: TGTGCTAGTGGTTTAACAGGGAAGCAGTTCTTC. It codes for CASGLTGKQFF.